One and the same sample provided the 32 T cell receptor beta chains below, sequenced in a study of shared clonotypes between healthy human individuals. Sequencing used immunoSEQ multiplex PCR; TCRdb keeps in-frame clones, though not all of them. Of more than 2 million clones in the sample, approximately 95% are singletons; the top ten hold 0.13%. The sequencing sample was made of naive CD4+ T cells sorted from blood. The sample's subset: CD45RA+ positively selected. Receptors originate from a young man in good health.

This clone was observed a single time. The chain employs TRBV11-3 and TRBJ2-1; D gene ambiguous. The CDR3 sequence is 12 residues long. V dropped 3 bases and J dropped 6 bases, with 6 bases sitting between them. Germline V lookup: CDR1 SGHNT, CDR2 YENEEA. The chain's CDR3 is CASSFSANEQFF. Here the CDR3 DNA reads TGTGCCAGCAGCTTCAGCGCCAATGAGCAGTTCTTC.

Of note for this clone: Different DNA sequences within this sample yield the same CDR3. The rearrangement joins TRBV6-5 to TRBJ2-7; no clear D. The CDR3 spans 14 residues. Between the trimmed V and J ends, which lost 0 bases and 1 base, there was a span of 7 bases. The germline gives CDR1 MNHEY, CDR2 SVGAGI. CDR3 sequence (DNA): TGTGCCAGCAGTTACTCAGGCAGATCCTACGAGCAGTACTTC. This sequence encodes CASSYSGRSYEQYF.

The rearrangement links TRBV19 to TRBJ1-5, with D perhaps TRBD1 (5 bases). V was pared by 6 bases and J by 6 bases, with 18 bases between. This CDR3 has 15 residues. Per germline, CDR1 LNHDA and CDR2 SQIVND (reference sequence). In nucleotides, the CDR3 is TGTGCCAGTAGGGAAAGGGCAGGGTTCGGTCAGCCCCAGCATTTT. Its protein is CASRERAGFGQPQHF.

CDR3 region: CAISESVGLAETYEQYF. The CDR3 region has the DNA TGTGCCATCAGTGAGTCGGTGGGACTAGCGGAGACCTACGAGCAGTACTTC. This chain joins TRBV10-3 and TRBJ2-7, with 11 bases aligning to TRBD2. The CDR3 has 17 residues. Germline values: CDR1 ENHRY, CDR2 SYGVKD. With V trimmed by 0 bases and J by 2 bases, 6 bases remained unmatched.

The rearrangement joins TRBV11-3 to TRBJ2-2; D is unclear. V lost 3 bases to trimming and J lost 1 base, with 3 bases between them. This CDR3 has 13 residues. In germline, CDR1 is SGHNT, CDR2 YENEEA. The CDR3 DNA is TGTGCCAGCAGCTTTGTGAACACCGGGGAGCTGTTTTTT. It codes for CASSFVNTGELFF. Based on the CDR3 plus reference TRBV11-3 and TRBJ2-2, the full variable domain is EAGVVQSPRYKIIEKKQPVAFWCNPISGHNTLYWYLQNLGQGPELLIRYENEEAVDDSQLPKDRFSAERLKGVDSTLKIQPAELGDSAVYLCASSFVNTGELFFGEGSRLTVL.

For this clone: The same CDR3 is also encoded by other DNA sequences in this sample. The chain uses TRBV18 and TRBJ1-1, with TRBD1 matching 7 bases. CDR1 KGHSH and CDR2 LQKENI come from the germline V gene. CDR3 length: 15 residues. Germline trimming cut 3 bases from V and 0 bases from J; bases unmatched to any gene: 4. The DNA of the CDR3 is TGTGCCAGCTCACCTGTACAGGGGATGAACACTGAAGCTTTCTTT. Protein sequence: CASSPVQGMNTEAFF. Full variable domain (outside the CDR3, taken from reference TRBV18 and TRBJ1-1): NAGVMQNPRHLVRRRGQEARLRCSPMKGHSHVYWYRQLPEEGLKFMVYLQKENIIDESGMPKERFSAEFPKEGPSILRIQQVVRGDSAAYFCASSPVQGMNTEAFFGQGTRLTVV.

The chain is built from TRBV5-1 and TRBJ2-2, with 14 bases matching TRBD2. Germline-derived CDR1 and CDR2 are SGHRS and YFSETQ. The ends lost 4 bases at V and 4 bases at J; junction bases unmatched: 6. The CDR3 loop spans 17 amino acids. The CDR3 sequence: CASSLGTSGSRTGELFF. The CDR3 DNA reads TGCGCCAGCAGCCTCGGGACTAGCGGGAGTCGCACCGGGGAGCTGTTTTTT.

V and J are TRBV19 and TRBJ2-5; D uncertain. Germline V gene data show CDR1 as LNHDA and CDR2 as SQIVND (reference sequence). The CDR3 extends over 15 amino acids. V gave up 4 bases and J gave up 0 bases, with 12 bases separating them. This chain's CDR3 is CASSNPSAYQETQYF. The CDR3 DNA reads as TGTGCCAGTAGTAACCCATCCGCGTACCAAGAGACCCAGTACTTC. The whole variable domain, filled in from reference TRBV19 and TRBJ2-5, reads DGGITQSPKYLFRKEGQNVTLSCEQNLNHDAMYWYRQDPGQGLRLIYYSQIVNDFQKGDIAEGYSVSREKKESFPLTVTSAQKNPTAFYLCASSNPSAYQETQYFGPGTRLLVL.

The gene calls are TRBV19 and TRBJ2-2; D gene unclear. CDR1 is LNHDA and CDR2 is SQIVND in the germline V gene (reference sequence). V gave up 3 bases and J gave up 0 bases, with 8 bases separating them. The CDR3 totals 15 residues. The chain's CDR3 is CASSIRAPNTGELFF. CDR3 nucleotide sequence: TGTGCCAGTAGTATCCGGGCACCGAACACCGGGGAGCTGTTTTTT.

This chain connects TRBV19 to TRBJ2-1; D may be TRBD2 (5 bases). Per germline, CDR1 LNHDA and CDR2 SQIVND (reference sequence). The V and J ends lost 10 bases and 9 bases respectively, with 16 bases between them. CDR3 length equals 12 residues. CDR3 in DNA: TGTGCCACGGGCACTAGTATCGGTGAGCAGTTCTTC. Protein: CATGTSIGEQFF.

This sequence joins TRBV9 and TRBJ2-7; 9 bases are shared with TRBD1. This CDR3 comprises 14 residues. V lost 4 bases to trimming and J lost 1 base; unmatched junction nucleotides: 3. Germline V gene lookup returns CDR1 SGDLS and CDR2 YYNGEE. CDR3 coding DNA: TGTGCCAGCAGCTTTGGGACAGGGTCCTACGAGCAGTACTTC. Residues: CASSFGTGSYEQYF. Variable domain in full (rest from reference TRBV9 and TRBJ2-7): DSGVTQTPKHLITATGQRVTLRCSPRSGDLSVYWYQQSLDQGLQFLIQYYNGEERAKGNILERFSAQQFPDLHSELNLSSLELGDSALYFCASSFGTGSYEQYFGPGTRLTVT.

This clone came up once. The same CDR3 also results from other DNA sequences found in this sample. The rearrangement joins TRBV7-9 to TRBJ2-7; tentatively, D is TRBD1 (6 bases). From germline, CDR1 is SEHNR and CDR2 FQNEAQ (reference sequence). V gave up 1 base and J gave up 1 base, with 11 bases separating them. This CDR3 spans 15 amino acids. In nucleotides, the CDR3 is TGTGCCAGCAGCTTAGGGCCCCAGGGGTCCTACGAGCAGTACTTC. This translates into CASSLGPQGSYEQYF.

The chain couples TRBV19 to TRBJ2-6; D may be TRBD1 (6 bases). With 5 bases removed from V and 0 bases from J, the gap between germline ends came to 17 bases. In germline, CDR1 is LNHDA, CDR2 SQIVND (reference sequence). This CDR3 spans 18 amino acids. The CDR3 DNA reads TGTGCCAGTAGTGGTCGGACAGTCACAGTCTCTGGGGCCAACGTCCTGACTTTC. Translated: CASSGRTVTVSGANVLTF. Using reference TRBV19 and TRBJ2-6 for the parts outside the CDR3, the full variable domain is DGGITQSPKYLFRKEGQNVTLSCEQNLNHDAMYWYRQDPGQGLRLIYYSQIVNDFQKGDIAEGYSVSREKKESFPLTVTSAQKNPTAFYLCASSGRTVTVSGANVLTFGAGSRLTVL.

This chain joins TRBV6-5 and TRBJ2-7, with TRBD1 identical over 8 bases. The CDR3 extends over 14 amino acids. V lost 5 bases, J lost 2 bases, and 5 bases stayed unmatched. Germline values: CDR1 MNHEY, CDR2 SVGAGI. The CDR3 bases are TGTGCCAGCAGTGACAGGGGTCGGCCCTACGAGCAGTACTTC. Amino acids: CASSDRGRPYEQYF.

On this clone: The sample has other DNA sequences that encode this CDR3 too. The V gene is TRBV20-1, the J gene TRBJ2-5; D gene unclear. The CDR3 consists of 10 residues. V dropped 6 bases and J dropped 7 bases, with 9 bases sitting between them. Germline lookup yields CDR1 DFQATT and CDR2 SNEGSKA (reference sequence). CDR3 in amino acids: CSAPLGTQYF. CDR3 sequence (DNA): TGCAGTGCCCCACTCGGGACCCAGTACTTC.

V usage is TRBV5-1 and J usage is TRBJ1-4; 7 nucleotides line up with TRBD1. Germline values: CDR1 SGHRS, CDR2 YFSETQ. Trimming took 1 base from V and 5 from J; bases not matched to a gene: 11. The CDR3 has 17 amino acids. CDR3 sequence (DNA): TGCGCCAGCAGCTTGTATGGAGGGGGCAGGTCGAATGAAAAACTGTTTTTT. Protein: CASSLYGGGRSNEKLFF.

The V gene is TRBV5-8, the J gene TRBJ1-6; D perhaps matches TRBD1 (5 bases). Germline V gene data show CDR1 as SGHTS and CDR2 as YDEGEE. V lost 0 bases and J 9 bases, leaving 13 bases between the germline ends. The CDR3 has 15 amino acids. The CDR3 loop is CASSLVSAGGSPLHF. CDR3 nucleotide sequence: TGTGCCAGCAGCTTGGTGTCAGCCGGGGGTTCACCCCTCCACTTT. The variable domain in full, completed from reference TRBV5-8 and TRBJ1-6, reads EAGVTQSPTHLIKTRGQQATLRCSPISGHTSVYWYQQALGLGLQFLLWYDEGEERNRGNFPPRFSGRQFPNYSSELNVNALELEDSALYLCASSLVSAGGSPLHFGNGTRLTVT.

This clone was detected only once. The J gene is TRBJ2-1, the V gene TRBV30; the D is unclear. The CDR3 runs 11 residues. V dropped 1 base and J dropped 8 bases, with 6 bases sitting between them. Germline V gene data show CDR1 as GTSNPN and CDR2 as SVGIG (reference sequence). CDR3 protein: CAWSGRDEQFF. The CDR3 DNA follows: TGTGCCTGGAGTGGTAGGGATGAGCAGTTCTTC.

Note on this clone: The sample carries other DNA sequences with the same CDR3. The V and J genes are TRBV7-3 and TRBJ2-7, with a weak D call TRBD1 (5 bases). CDR1 is SGHTA, CDR2 FQGTGA, per germline. The CDR3 runs 14 residues. V was cut by 5 bases and J by 0 bases, with 11 bases left in between. The CDR3 DNA reads as TGTGCCAGCAGCGCTCAGGGAAGCTCCTACGAGCAGTACTTC. It is translated as CASSAQGSSYEQYF.

The J gene is TRBJ1-2, the V gene TRBV6-6, with D perhaps matching TRBD1 (6 bases). Germline loops: CDR1 MNHNY, CDR2 SVGAGI (reference sequence). The CDR3 is 15 residues long. Trimming left V 5 bases short and J 5 bases short, with 18 bases between. The CDR3 spells CASSPGTGTSYGYTF. CDR3 DNA sequence: TGTGCCAGCAGTCCAGGCACCGGGACATCTTATGGCTACACCTTC.

This clone was counted a single time. The chain couples TRBV4-3 to TRBJ2-7, with 7 bases fitting TRBD2. Germline V lookup: CDR1 LGHNA, CDR2 YSLEER. The CDR3 extends over 15 amino acids. The trim removed 1 base at V and 0 bases at J, leaving 3 bases unmatched. This CDR3 reads CASSQGTSVSYEQYF. CDR3 coding DNA: TGCGCCAGCAGCCAAGGTACTAGCGTCTCCTACGAGCAGTACTTC.

The CDR3 DNA follows: TGTGCCAGCAGTCAGGGGAGGACCGGGGAGCTGTTTTTT. As protein: CASSQGRTGELFF. The J gene is TRBJ2-2, the V gene TRBV6-1; D tentatively reads TRBD1 or TRBD2 (6 bases each). This CDR3 spans 13 amino acids. V was clipped by 5 bases and J by 5 bases, with 9 bases between them. CDR1 is MNHNS and CDR2 is SASEGT in the germline V gene.

This clone was seen just once. The V and J genes are TRBV6-5 and TRBJ1-1, with TRBD1 as a possible D gene (5 bases). CDR1 is MNHEY, CDR2 SVGAGI, per germline. The V end was cut by 6 bases, the J end by 3 bases, with 14 bases between. The CDR3 is 14 residues long. CDR3 protein: CASRYGTAHTEAFF. The CDR3 DNA reads as TGTGCCAGCAGATACGGGACTGCTCACACTGAAGCTTTCTTT.

The chain links TRBV2 to TRBJ2-3; no clear D gene. CDR3 length: 15 amino acids. Germline V gives CDR1 SNHLY, CDR2 FYNNEI. V dropped 3 bases and J dropped 1 base, with 11 bases sitting between them. CDR3 DNA sequence: TGTGCCAGCAGTGATATGTGGAGTCGCACAGATACGCAGTATTTT. As protein: CASSDMWSRTDTQYF.

This chain joins TRBV6-1 and TRBJ1-1; maybe TRBD1 (5 bases). Germline V CDR1 and CDR2: MNHNS, SASEGT. The CDR3 spans 14 residues. The V end was cut by 7 bases, the J end by 4 bases, with 16 bases between. The chain's CDR3 is CASIIDGARTEAFF. For the CDR3, the DNA is TGTGCCAGCATAATAGACGGGGCACGCACTGAAGCTTTCTTT.

The chain couples TRBV15 to TRBJ2-3; TRBD2 agrees at 10 bases. V trimming: 0 bases; J trimming: 8 bases; junction bases outside the gene matches: 11. CDR3 length: 17 amino acids. Germline CDR1 LNHNV, CDR2 YYDKDF (reference sequence). CDR3 nucleotide sequence: TGTGCCACCAGCAGAGAATATCTAGCGGGAGAGTACGGTACGCAGTATTTT. Translated: CATSREYLAGEYGTQYF.

The table lists this clone with a few counts. J is TRBJ1-4 and V is TRBV2; D unresolved. The CDR3 is made up of 14 amino acids. Germline-derived CDR1 and CDR2 are SNHLY and FYNNEI. V was shortened by 1 base and J by 12 bases, with 15 bases between the two germline ends. The CDR3 region has the DNA TGTGCCAGCAGTGAAGGGGCCCGCTGGGCAGAACTGTTTTTT. Protein: CASSEGARWAELFF.

This sequence joins TRBV6-5 and TRBJ2-5; possible D gene TRBD1, 5 bases. Germline CDR1 is MNHEY and CDR2 is SVGAGI. V lost 6 bases and J 1 base, leaving 15 bases between the germline ends. This CDR3 comprises 15 residues. CDR3 in amino acids: CASSRPDSLQETQYF. The DNA of the CDR3 is TGTGCCAGCAGCCGGCCCGACAGCCTCCAAGAGACCCAGTACTTC.

The CDR3 protein is CASGINEQFF. The CDR3 nucleotides are TGTGCTAGTGGGATCAATGAGCAGTTCTTC. This rearrangement joins TRBV12-5 to TRBJ2-1; D is unclear. The CDR3 contains 10 residues. Per germline, CDR1 LGHNT and CDR2 FRNRAP. V was shortened by 6 bases and J by 6 bases, with 3 bases between the two germline ends. The complete variable domain, with remaining parts taken from reference TRBV12-5 and TRBJ2-1, reads DARVTQTPRHKVTEMGQEVTMRCQPILGHNTVFWYRQTMMQGLELLAYFRNRAPLDDSGMPKDRFSAEMPDATLATLKIQPSEPRDSAVYFCASGINEQFFGPGTRLTVL.

V usage is TRBV21-1 and J usage is TRBJ2-7; the table gives TRBD1 as D, unverified against the DNA. TRBV21-1 has pseudogene status. This CDR3 is 14 amino acids long. The CDR3 loop reads CARLPIRGPYEQYF. CDR3 DNA: TGTGCCAGACTACCGATCAGGGGGCCCTACGAGCAGTACTTC.

The chain uses TRBV18 and TRBJ1-6; possibly TRBD1 for D (5 bases). The CDR3 covers 13 residues. Trimming pared 2 bases from V and 10 bases from J, leaving 9 bases between. Germline CDR1 and CDR2: KGHSH and LQKENI. CDR3 loop: CASSPRDSSPLHF. CDR3 nucleotides: TGTGCCAGCTCACCAAGGGACTCCTCACCCCTCCACTTT.

The J gene is TRBJ1-1, the V gene TRBV6-1; 9 bases match TRBD1. J was trimmed by 5 bases and V by 0 bases; bases with no gene match: 1. The CDR3 consists of 14 residues. Germline assignment: CDR1 MNHNS and CDR2 SASEGT. The CDR3 nucleotides read TGTGCCAGCAGTGAAGCGACAGGGGGAACTGAAGCTTTCTTT. The encoded protein is CASSEATGGTEAFF.